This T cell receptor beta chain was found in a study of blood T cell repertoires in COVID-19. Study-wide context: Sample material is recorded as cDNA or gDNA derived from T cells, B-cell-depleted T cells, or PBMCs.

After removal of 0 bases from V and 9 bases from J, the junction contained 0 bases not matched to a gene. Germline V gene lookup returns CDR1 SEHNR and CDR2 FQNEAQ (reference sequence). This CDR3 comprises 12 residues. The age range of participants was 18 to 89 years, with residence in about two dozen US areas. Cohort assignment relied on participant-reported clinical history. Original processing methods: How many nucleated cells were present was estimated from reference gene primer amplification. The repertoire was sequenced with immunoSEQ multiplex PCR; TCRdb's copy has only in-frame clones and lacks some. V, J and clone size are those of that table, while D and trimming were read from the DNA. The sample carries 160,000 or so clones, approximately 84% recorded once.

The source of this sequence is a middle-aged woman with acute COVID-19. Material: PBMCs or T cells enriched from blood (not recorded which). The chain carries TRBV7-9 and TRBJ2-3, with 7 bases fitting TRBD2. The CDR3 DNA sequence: TGTGCCAGCAGCTTAGCTAGCGGGACGCAGTATTTT. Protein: CASSLASGTQYF.